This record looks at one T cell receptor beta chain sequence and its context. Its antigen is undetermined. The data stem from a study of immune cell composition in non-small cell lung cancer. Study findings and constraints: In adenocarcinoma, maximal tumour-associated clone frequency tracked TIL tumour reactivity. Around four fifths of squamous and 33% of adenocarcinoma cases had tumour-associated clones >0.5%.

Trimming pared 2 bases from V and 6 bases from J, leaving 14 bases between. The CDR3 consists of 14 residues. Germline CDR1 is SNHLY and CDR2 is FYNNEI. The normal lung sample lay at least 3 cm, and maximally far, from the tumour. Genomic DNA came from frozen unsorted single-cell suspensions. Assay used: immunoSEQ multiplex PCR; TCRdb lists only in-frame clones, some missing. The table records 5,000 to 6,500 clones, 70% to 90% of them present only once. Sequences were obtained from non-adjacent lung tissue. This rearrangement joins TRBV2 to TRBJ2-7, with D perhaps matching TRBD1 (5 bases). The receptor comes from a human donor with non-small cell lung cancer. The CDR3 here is CASSEQGPTLEQYF. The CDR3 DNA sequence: TGTGCCAGCAGTGAACAGGGTCCAACCCTCGAGCAGTACTTC.